The rows below give T cell receptor beta chains drawn from one sample of a study of blood T cell repertoires in COVID-19. Data came from immunoSEQ multiplex PCR; TCRdb stores just in-frame clones and leaves some out. This sample has roughly 32,000 clones, with 80% to 90% found just once. Sequences were obtained from peripheral blood. These receptors were taken from a woman older than 75 with active or convalescent COVID-19. The CDR3 runs from the conserved cysteine through the conserved F or W. The D gene is left open where the match is weak. Only some rows state a clone size, as once, few, many or a class for expanded clones.

j_call v_call d_call clone_size cdr3_length cdr3_nt cdr3_aa
TRBJ2-5 TRBV28 TRBD2 - 16 TGTGCCAGCAGTTCCTCCGGACTAGAAGGGAAAGAGACCCAGTACTTC CASSSSGLEGKETQYF
TRBJ2-6 TRBV30 TRBD1 - 15 TGTGCCTGGAAGGGGGCGAGCTCTGGGGCCAACGTCCTGACTTTC CAWKGASSGANVLTF
TRBJ2-7 TRBV18 TRBD1 - 15 TGTGCCAGCTCACTCTCGAGACAGGGTGTATACGAGCAGTACTTC CASSLSRQGVYEQYF
TRBJ2-5 TRBV3-1/TRBV3-2 - few 12 TGTGCCAGCAGCCCTCTGGCCCAGACCCAGTACTTC CASSPLAQTQYF
TRBJ2-3 TRBV29-1 - - 12 TGCAGCGTTGGGACAGCTGGGGATACGCAGTATTTT CSVGTAGDTQYF
TRBJ2-2 TRBV19 TRBD2 - 15 TGTGCCAGTACCCGGGGGGGGTCAAACACCGGGGAGCTGTTTTTT CASTRGGSNTGELFF
TRBJ2-7 TRBV7-3 TRBD2 - 17 TGTGCCAGCAGCTTAAGGGGTCCGGGACTAGCGGGGAACGAGCAGTACTTC CASSLRGPGLAGNEQYF
TRBJ2-7 TRBV19 - - 15 TGTGCCAGTAGTATCCCCGGAGAGGGAATCTACGAGCAGTACTTC CASSIPGEGIYEQYF
TRBJ2-3 TRBV28 - once 13 TGTGCCAGCAGTTCTAGCGATTTGTATACGCAGTATTTT CASSSSDLYTQYF
TRBJ2-7 TRBV3-1/TRBV3-2 TRBD2 - 15 TGTGCCAGCAGCCAACCCGGGGGGGCGGCCTACGAGCAGTACTTC CASSQPGGAAYEQYF
TRBJ2-1 TRBV11-3 - - 12 TGTGCCAGCAGTCCAGGGTTTAATGAGCAGTTCTTC CASSPGFNEQFF
TRBJ2-1 TRBV7-3 TRBD2 few 16 TGTGCCAGCAGCCCCGCCGCGGGGGGTATACAAACTGAGCAGTTCTTC CASSPAAGGIQTEQFF
TRBJ2-3 TRBV7-3 TRBD1 - 15 TGTGCCAGCAGCTTAAGAGGGGGCGCAATAAATACGCAGTATTTT CASSLRGGAINTQYF
TRBJ2-2 TRBV2 TRBD1 - 15 TGTGCCAGCAGGACCGGGACAGGATCTGGCGGGGAGCTGTTTTTT CASRTGTGSGGELFF
TRBJ2-7 TRBV6-2/TRBV6-3 TRBD2 - 12 TGTGCCAGCAGTTCCCAGCGGGGCGAGCAGTACTTC CASSSQRGEQYF
TRBJ2-3 TRBV15 TRBD2 - 15 TGTGCCACCAGTCGGGAGGGTGTTGTCGCAGATACGCAGTATTTT CATSREGVVADTQYF
TRBJ2-5 TRBV7-2 - - 13 TGTGCCAGCAGCTTCTGGAGCTCAGAGACCCAGTACTTC CASSFWSSETQYF
TRBJ2-7 TRBV5-1 TRBD1 - 14 TGCGCCAGCAGCGCGGACAGGGGGCGCCTCGAGCAGTACTTC CASSADRGRLEQYF
TRBJ2-7 TRBV7-2 - few 14 TGTGCCAGCAGCTTAGTGCTGCAGTCCTACGAGCAGTACTTC CASSLVLQSYEQYF
TRBJ2-3 TRBV29-1 - - 14 TGCAGCGTTCAACCGGACATATTGGCAGATACGCAGTATTTT CSVQPDILADTQYF
TRBJ2-5 TRBV7-2 - - 15 TGTGCCAGCAGCTTAGGGGCCTGGGGAGATGAGACCCAGTACTTC CASSLGAWGDETQYF
TRBJ1-6 TRBV12-3/TRBV12-4 - - 13 TGTGCCAGCAGTCCAACAGAGAATTCACCCCTCCACTTT CASSPTENSPLHF
TRBJ1-2 TRBV3-1/TRBV3-2 - few 14 TGTGCCAGCAGCCCGGGGACACTAGGAGGTGGCTACACCTTC CASSPGTLGGGYTF
TRBJ2-1 TRBV7-2 - - 17 TGTGCCAGCAGCTTTTCTAACGGACTCTTAATGTACAATGAGCAGTTCTTC CASSFSNGLLMYNEQFF
TRBJ2-7 TRBV24-1 TRBD1 - 15 TGTGCCACCAGTGCCCCGGACAGGGGTTCCTACGAGCAGTACTTC CATSAPDRGSYEQYF
TRBJ2-5 TRBV10-3 - - 13 TGTGCCATCAGTCTGACAGACCAAGAGACCCAGTACTTC CAISLTDQETQYF
TRBJ2-7 TRBV4-3 - once 14 TGCGCCAGCAGCCAAGATTTAGGCAGGGACGAGCAGTACTTC CASSQDLGRDEQYF
TRBJ1-5 TRBV12-5 - - 13 TGTGCTAGTGGACGGACAGCCGTAAGGCCCCAGCATTTT CASGRTAVRPQHF
TRBJ2-5 TRBV2 TRBD2 - 14 TGTGCCAGCAGGGGGATAGCGGGAGGGGAGACCCAGTACTTC CASRGIAGGETQYF
TRBJ2-7 TRBV6-5 - - 16 TGTGCCAGCAGTTACTCGACGCAGGGGACGCCCTACGAGCAGTACTTC CASSYSTQGTPYEQYF
TRBJ2-4 TRBV5-4 TRBD1 - 13 TGTGCCAGCAGCTGGACAGGGGAAAACATTCAGTACTTC CASSWTGENIQYF
TRBJ2-2 TRBV27 - - 15 TGTGCCAGCAGTTTTTCGTACAGGGCGCCCGGGGAGCTGTTTTTT CASSFSYRAPGELFF
TRBJ2-1 TRBV6-5 TRBD2 - 16 TGTGCCAGCAGTTACTCAAGTGGGAGGGCCGGGAATGAGCAGTTCTTC CASSYSSGRAGNEQFF
TRBJ1-2 TRBV6-2/TRBV6-3 - once 13 TGTGCCAGCAGTTTCTCACAGGGCTATGGCTACACCTTC CASSFSQGYGYTF
TRBJ1-6 TRBV4-1 - - 12 TGCGCCAGCAGCTTCAGAGGATCACCCCTCCACTTT CASSFRGSPLHF
TRBJ1-1 TRBV5-5 TRBD1 medium-sized 14 TGTGCCAGCAGCTCGCGGACAGGGAGCCTTGAAGCTTTCTTT CASSSRTGSLEAFF
TRBJ2-7 TRBV2 - - 11 TGTGCCAGCAGTGTCACCTACGAGCAGTACTTC CASSVTYEQYF
TRBJ2-3 TRBV3-1/TRBV3-2 TRBD2 once 14 TGTGCCAGCAGCCTGGGAGGGGGCACAGATACGCAGTATTTT CASSLGGGTDTQYF
TRBJ1-5 TRBV7-8 - - 17 TGTGCCAGCAGCCCCCTCGGGGGGGGGCAGAGCAATCAGCCCCAGCATTTT CASSPLGGGQSNQPQHF
TRBJ2-7 TRBV3-1/TRBV3-2 - - 13 TGTGCCAGCAGCCAAGCACCAGGGTACGAGCAGTACTTC CASSQAPGYEQYF
TRBJ2-3 TRBV7-8 TRBD2 few 17 TGTGCCAGCAGCTTTCCGACTAGCGGGGCTTCGGGAGATACGCAGTATTTT CASSFPTSGASGDTQYF
TRBJ1-6 TRBV15 - - 15 TGTGCCACCAGCAGAGATCAGGACACTTTTTTACCCCTCCACTTT CATSRDQDTFLPLHF
TRBJ2-1 TRBV24-1 - - 14 TGTGCCACCAGGGGGGCTAGGGGATTGGATGAGCAGTTCTTC CATRGARGLDEQFF
TRBJ2-7 TRBV11-2 - - 16 TGTGCCAGCAGCTTAGAGTACAGGGTTACGTTCTACGAGCAGTACTTC CASSLEYRVTFYEQYF
TRBJ1-2 TRBV7-8 - - 12 TGTGCCAGCAGCTTAGAGGAGGCTGGCTACACCTTC CASSLEEAGYTF
TRBJ2-7 TRBV10-1 TRBD2 - 15 TGCGCCAGCAGTGGGAGCGGGGGGAGCTCCTACGAGCAGTACTTC CASSGSGGSSYEQYF
TRBJ1-1 TRBV4-2 - - 18 TGTGCCAGCAGCCAAATCCCCTCCCGCAGGGCATGGGGCACTGAAGCTTTCTTT CASSQIPSRRAWGTEAFF
TRBJ2-3 TRBV3-1/TRBV3-2 TRBD2 once 17 TGTGCCAGCAGCCAAGTCCGGAGCGGGGGGGCTGCAGATACGCAGTATTTT CASSQVRSGGAADTQYF
TRBJ1-4 TRBV10-3 TRBD1 - 13 TGTGCCATCAGTGCAGGGGGCCCTGAAAAACTGTTTTTT CAISAGGPEKLFF
TRBJ2-1 TRBV20-1 - - 11 TGCAGTGCTAGAGATTTGGGACTCCAGTTCTTC CSARDLGLQFF